This T cell receptor beta chain was observed in a study of identical twins. As to this clonotype: No antigen is known for it.

Only healthy Caucasians were enrolled as donors. Study-level points and caveats: It was possible that invariant MAIT and iNKT cells partly confounded the zero-insertion analyses. Models underestimated how often monozygotic twins shared out-of-frame TCR alpha. Beta out-of-frame twin sharing showed a weaker excess.

CDR1 is LGHDT and CDR2 is YNNKEL in the germline V gene (reference sequence). V lost 4 bases to trimming and J lost 3 bases; unmatched junction nucleotides: 12. CDR3 size: 18 residues. Each CDR3 protein is one row after TCRdb ran MiXCR on the 5' RACE reads. The sample holds around 1.7 million distinct CDR3 sequences; 32% are singletons and the top ten take around 0.3%. This chain joins TRBV3-1 and TRBJ2-1, with 10 bases that match TRBD2. The receptor was derived from a newborn girl in good health. Sequencing used cord blood. Written as DNA, the CDR3 is TGTGCCAGCAGCCTCCACTCTAGCGGGAGAGATAACTACAATGAGCAGTTCTTC. Protein product: CASSLHSSGRDNYNEQFF.